This TCR beta chain was sequenced in a study of vaccination and CD4 T cells after COVID-19. Study-wide background: In the convalescent cohort, there were six males and four females, two of them Hispanic. Overlapping peptides of the spike proteins of SARS-CoV-2, HCoV-NL63, HCoV-OC43 and HCoV-229E were used for cell stimulation.

CDR1 and CDR2 (germline): SGHRS, YFSETQ. The CDR3 extends over 15 amino acids. Deletions cut 4 bases from V and 7 bases from J, with 20 bases between. Sequencing of DNA taken from cultured CD4+ T cells relied on the Oncomine TCR Beta short-read assay. From CD4+ T cells that had been cultured, genomic DNA was extracted. TCRdb re-derived calls from the PCR reads in MiXCR, one entry per CDR3 protein. The table has roughly 6,800 distinct CDR3 sequences, 30% to 35% seen once. Treatment meaning: approximately nine-day PBMC culture with coronavirus spike peptide pools or control peptides (ViraFEST assay). CD4+ T lymphocytes from the unexposed donor were collected before the COVID-19 pandemic (2011-2018). Before TCRs were sequenced, ViraFEST expanded antigen-specific T cells with peptide pools. As for this clonotype: Antigen specificity is unknown.

The clonotype originates from a human donor in good health. Sequenced material: CD4+ T cells from blood, cultured in vitro. The chain employs TRBV5-1 and TRBJ1-2; D remains ambiguous. The CDR3 is CASSPDGVNERGYTF. The CDR3 nucleotides are TGCGCCAGCAGCCCCGATGGGGTCAACGAACGTGGCTACACCTTC.